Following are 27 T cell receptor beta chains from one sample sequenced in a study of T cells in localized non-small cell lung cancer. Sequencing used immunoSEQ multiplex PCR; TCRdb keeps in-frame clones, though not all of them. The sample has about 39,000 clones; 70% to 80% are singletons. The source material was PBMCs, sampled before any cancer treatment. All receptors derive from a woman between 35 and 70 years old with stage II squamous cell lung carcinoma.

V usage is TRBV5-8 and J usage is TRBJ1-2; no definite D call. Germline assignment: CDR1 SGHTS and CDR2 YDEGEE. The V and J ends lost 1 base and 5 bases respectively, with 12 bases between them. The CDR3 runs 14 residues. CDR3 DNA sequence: TGTGCCAGCAGCTTGATTACCCAGTCGTATGGCTACACCTTC. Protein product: CASSLITQSYGYTF.

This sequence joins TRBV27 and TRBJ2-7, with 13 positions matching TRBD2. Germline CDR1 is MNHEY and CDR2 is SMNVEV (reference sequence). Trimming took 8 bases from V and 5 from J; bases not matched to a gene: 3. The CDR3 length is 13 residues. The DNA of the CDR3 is TGTGCCAGCCGACTAGCGGGAGGCGACGAGCAGTACTTC. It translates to CASRLAGGDEQYF.

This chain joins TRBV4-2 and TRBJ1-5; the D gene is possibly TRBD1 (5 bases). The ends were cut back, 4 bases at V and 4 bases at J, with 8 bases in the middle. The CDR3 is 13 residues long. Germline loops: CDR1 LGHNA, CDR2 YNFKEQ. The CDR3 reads CASSRGTNQPQHF. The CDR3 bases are TGTGCCAGCAGCCGCGGGACTAATCAGCCCCAGCATTTT.

The chain's CDR3 is CASSLAPRGRAFF. The CDR3 DNA is TGTGCCAGCAGTTTGGCGCCCCGAGGGCGGGCTTTCTTT. The chain links TRBV28 to TRBJ1-1; D is unresolved. CDR1 and CDR2 (germline): MDHEN, SYDVKM. The CDR3 is 13 residues long. V lost 3 bases and J lost 11, with 16 bases in between. Full variable domain (rest looked up from reference TRBV28 and TRBJ1-1): DVKVTQSSRYLVKRTGEKVFLECVQDMDHENMFWYRQDPGLGLRLIYFSYDVKMKEKGDIPEGYSVSREKKERFSLILESASTNQTSMYLCASSLAPRGRAFFGQGTRLTVV.

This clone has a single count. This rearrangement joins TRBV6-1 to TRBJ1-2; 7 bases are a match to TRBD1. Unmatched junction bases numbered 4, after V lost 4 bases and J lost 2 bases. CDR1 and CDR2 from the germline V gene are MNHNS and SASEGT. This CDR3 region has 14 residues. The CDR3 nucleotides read TGTGCCAGCAGTGTGGAGGGGGCCAACTATGGCTACACCTTC. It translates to CASSVEGANYGYTF.

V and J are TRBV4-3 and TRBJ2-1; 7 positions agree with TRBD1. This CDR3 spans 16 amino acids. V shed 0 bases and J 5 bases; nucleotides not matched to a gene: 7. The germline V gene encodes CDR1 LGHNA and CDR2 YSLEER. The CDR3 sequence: CASSQDRGGPNNEQFF. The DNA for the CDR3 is TGCGCCAGCAGCCAAGATAGAGGGGGCCCTAACAATGAGCAGTTCTTC.

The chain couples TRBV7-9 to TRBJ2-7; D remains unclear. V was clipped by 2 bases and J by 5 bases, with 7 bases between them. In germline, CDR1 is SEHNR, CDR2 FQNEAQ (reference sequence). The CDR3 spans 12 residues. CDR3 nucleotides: TGTGCCAGCAGCTTAAACAAGGACGAGCAGTACTTC. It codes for CASSLNKDEQYF.

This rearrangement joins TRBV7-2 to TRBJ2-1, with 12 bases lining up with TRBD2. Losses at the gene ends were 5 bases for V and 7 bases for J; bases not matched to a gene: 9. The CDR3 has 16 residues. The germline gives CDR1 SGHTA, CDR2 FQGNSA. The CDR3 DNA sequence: TGTGCCAGCAGCCTGCCTAGCGGGGGGGTAAGTAATGAGCAGTTCTTC. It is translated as CASSLPSGGVSNEQFF.

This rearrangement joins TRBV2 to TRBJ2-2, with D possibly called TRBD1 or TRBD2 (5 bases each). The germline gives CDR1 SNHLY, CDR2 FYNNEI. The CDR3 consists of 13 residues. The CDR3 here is CASQGVGTGELFF. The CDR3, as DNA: TGTGCGAGCCAGGGAGTGGGAACCGGGGAGCTGTTTTTT.

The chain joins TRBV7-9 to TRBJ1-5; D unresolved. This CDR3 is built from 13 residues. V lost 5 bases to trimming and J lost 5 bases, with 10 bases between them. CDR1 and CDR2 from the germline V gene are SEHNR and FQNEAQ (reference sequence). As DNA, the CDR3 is TGTGCCAGCAGCCATAACTGGCATCAGCCCCAGCATTTT. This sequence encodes CASSHNWHQPQHF.

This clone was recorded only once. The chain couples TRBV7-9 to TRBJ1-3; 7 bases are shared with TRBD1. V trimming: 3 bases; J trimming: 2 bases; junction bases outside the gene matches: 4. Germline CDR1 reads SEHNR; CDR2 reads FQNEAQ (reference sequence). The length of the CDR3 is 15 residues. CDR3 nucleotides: TGTGCCAGCAGCTTGGGTACAGGGGCTGGAAACACCATATATTTT. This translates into CASSLGTGAGNTIYF.

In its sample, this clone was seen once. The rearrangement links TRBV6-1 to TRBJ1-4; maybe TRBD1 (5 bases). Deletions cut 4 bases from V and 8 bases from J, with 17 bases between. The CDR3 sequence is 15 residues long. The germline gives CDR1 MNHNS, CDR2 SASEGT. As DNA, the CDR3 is TGTGCCAGCAGTGCACCCCAGGGTATGGGCGAAAAACTGTTTTTT. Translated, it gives CASSAPQGMGEKLFF.

CDR3 sequence: CASSVAQGGTDTQYF. As DNA, the CDR3 is TGTGCCAGCAGCGTAGCGCAGGGTGGCACAGATACGCAGTATTTT. This sequence joins TRBV9 and TRBJ2-3; tentative D call: TRBD1 (5 bases). The CDR3 totals 15 residues. Trimming took off 0 bases at V and 1 base at J, with 9 bases between the two ends. The germline CDR1 and CDR2 sequences are SGDLS and YYNGEE.

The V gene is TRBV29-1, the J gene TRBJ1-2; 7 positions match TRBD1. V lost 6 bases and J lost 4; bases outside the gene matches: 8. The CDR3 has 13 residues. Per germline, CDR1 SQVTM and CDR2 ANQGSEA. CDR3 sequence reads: CSVRQEGAYGYTF. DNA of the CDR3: TGCAGCGTCCGACAGGAGGGGGCCTATGGCTACACCTTC. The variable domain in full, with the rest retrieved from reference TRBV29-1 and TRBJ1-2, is SAVISQKPSRDICQRGTSLTIQCQVDSQVTMMFWYRQQPGQSLTLIATANQGSEATYESGFVIDKFPISRPNLTFSTLTVSNMSPEDSSIYLCSVRQEGAYGYTFGSGTRLTVV.

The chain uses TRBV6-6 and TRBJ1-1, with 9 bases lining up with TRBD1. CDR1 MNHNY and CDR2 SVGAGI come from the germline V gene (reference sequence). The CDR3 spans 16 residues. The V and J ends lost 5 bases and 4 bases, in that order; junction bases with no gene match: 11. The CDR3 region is CASSPQAGQGITEAFF. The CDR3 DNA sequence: TGTGCCAGCAGTCCCCAAGCCGGACAGGGGATCACTGAAGCTTTCTTT.

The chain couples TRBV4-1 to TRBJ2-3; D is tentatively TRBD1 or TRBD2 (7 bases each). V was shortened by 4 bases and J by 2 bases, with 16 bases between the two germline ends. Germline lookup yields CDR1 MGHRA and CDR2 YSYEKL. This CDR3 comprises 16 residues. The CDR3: CASSLETGRDTDTQYF. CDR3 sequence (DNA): TGCGCCAGCAGCCTCGAGACAGGGAGGGACACAGATACGCAGTATTTT.

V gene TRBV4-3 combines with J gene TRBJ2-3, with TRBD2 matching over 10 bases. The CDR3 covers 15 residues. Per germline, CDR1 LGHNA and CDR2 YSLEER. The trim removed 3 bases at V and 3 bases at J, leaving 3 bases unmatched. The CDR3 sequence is CASSQTSGPTDTQYF. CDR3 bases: TGCGCCAGCAGCCAGACTAGCGGGCCTACAGATACGCAGTATTTT.

CDR3 bases: TGTGCCAGCATCGACGAGACGGGAGCTTTCTTT. Translated, it gives CASIDETGAFF. V usage is TRBV6-5 and J usage is TRBJ1-1; D ambiguous. Between the trimmed V and J ends, which lost 7 bases and 10 bases, there was a span of 13 bases. This CDR3 comprises 11 residues. Per the germline V gene, CDR1 is MNHEY and CDR2 is SVGAGI.

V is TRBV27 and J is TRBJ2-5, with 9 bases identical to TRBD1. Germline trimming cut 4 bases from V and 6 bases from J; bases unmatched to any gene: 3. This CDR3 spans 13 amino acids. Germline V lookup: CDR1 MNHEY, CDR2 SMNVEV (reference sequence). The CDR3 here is CASSSGQGQTQYF. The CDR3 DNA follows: TGTGCCAGCAGTTCCGGACAGGGGCAGACCCAGTACTTC.

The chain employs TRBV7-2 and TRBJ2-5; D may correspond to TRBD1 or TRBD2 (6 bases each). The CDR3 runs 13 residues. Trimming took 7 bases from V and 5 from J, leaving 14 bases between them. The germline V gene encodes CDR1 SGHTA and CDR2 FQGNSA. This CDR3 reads CASTSGAGETQYF. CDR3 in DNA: TGTGCCAGCACCTCAGGGGCGGGGGAGACCCAGTACTTC. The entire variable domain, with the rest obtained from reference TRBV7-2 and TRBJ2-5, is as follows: GAGVSQSPSNKVTEKGKDVELRCDPISGHTALYWYRQSLGQGLEFLIYFQGNSAPDKSGLPSDRFSAERTGGSVSTLTIQRTQQEDSAVYLCASTSGAGETQYFGPGTRLLVL.

CDR3 in amino acids: CASSLPDTLDEQYF. The DNA of the CDR3 is TGCGCCAGCAGCTTGCCGGACACCTTAGATGAGCAGTACTTC. The chain joins TRBV5-1 to TRBJ2-7; possibly TRBD1 for D (5 bases). Germline CDR1 reads SGHRS; CDR2 reads YFSETQ. The CDR3 runs 14 residues. V gave up 1 base and J gave up 7 bases, with 15 bases separating them.

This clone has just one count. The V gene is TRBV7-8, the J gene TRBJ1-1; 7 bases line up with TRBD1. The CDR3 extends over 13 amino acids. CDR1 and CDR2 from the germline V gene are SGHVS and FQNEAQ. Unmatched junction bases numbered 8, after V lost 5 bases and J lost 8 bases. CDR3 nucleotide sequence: TGTGCCAGCAGCCCGACAGGGAACGTCGAAGCTTTCTTT. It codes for CASSPTGNVEAFF.

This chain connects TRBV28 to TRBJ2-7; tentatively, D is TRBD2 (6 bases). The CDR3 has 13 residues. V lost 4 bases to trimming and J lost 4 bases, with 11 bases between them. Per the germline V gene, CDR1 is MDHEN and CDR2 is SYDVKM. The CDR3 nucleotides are TGTGCCAGCAGTTCGGCGGGGTATTACGAGCAGTACGTC. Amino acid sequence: CASSSAGYYEQYV.

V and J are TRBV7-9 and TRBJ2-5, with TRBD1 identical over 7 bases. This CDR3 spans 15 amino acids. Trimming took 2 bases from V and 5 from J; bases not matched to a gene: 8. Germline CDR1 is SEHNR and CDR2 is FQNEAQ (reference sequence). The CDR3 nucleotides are TGTGCCAGCAGCTTATGGGATGGGACAGCGGAGACCCAGTACTTC. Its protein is CASSLWDGTAETQYF.

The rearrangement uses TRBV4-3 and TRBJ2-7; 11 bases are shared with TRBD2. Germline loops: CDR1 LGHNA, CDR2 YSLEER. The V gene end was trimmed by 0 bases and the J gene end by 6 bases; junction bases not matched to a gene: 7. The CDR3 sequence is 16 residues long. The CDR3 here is CASSQDRSLAGGEQYF. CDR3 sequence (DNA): TGCGCCAGCAGCCAAGATCGTTCTCTAGCGGGAGGCGAGCAGTACTTC.

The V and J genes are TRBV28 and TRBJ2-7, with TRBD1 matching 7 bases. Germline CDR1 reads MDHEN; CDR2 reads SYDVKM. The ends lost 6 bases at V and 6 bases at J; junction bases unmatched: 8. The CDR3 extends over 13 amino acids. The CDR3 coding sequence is TGTGCCAGCAGGAGGGACAGCTTAGGCGAGCAGTACGTC. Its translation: CASRRDSLGEQYV.

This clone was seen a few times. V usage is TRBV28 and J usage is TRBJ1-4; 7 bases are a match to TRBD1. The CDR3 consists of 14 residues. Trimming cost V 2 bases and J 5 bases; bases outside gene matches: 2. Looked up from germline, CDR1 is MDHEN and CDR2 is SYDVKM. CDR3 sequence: CASSLGTENEKLFF. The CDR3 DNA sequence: TGTGCCAGCAGTTTAGGGACAGAGAATGAAAAACTGTTTTTT.